These T cell receptor beta chains were read from a single sample in a study of OX40 agonist ivuxolimab in advanced cancers. Sequencing used immunoSEQ multiplex PCR; TCRdb keeps in-frame clones, though not all of them. Seen here are about 31,000 clones, around 87% observed once, and the top ten hold roughly 25%. Here the sequenced sample was CD4+ or CD8+ T cells sorted from blood, taken in a trial of the OX40 agonist ivuxolimab. The receptors shown here come from an adult with an advanced solid tumor such as melanoma, head and neck, liver or kidney cancer. Each CDR3 is given with its conserved first and last residue. A D gene is named only where the DNA matches it firmly. Clone size is not always given. Where it is, it says once, few, many or a class for expanded clones.

clone_size: NA
v_call: TRBV5-1
d_call: NA
j_call: TRBJ1-3
cdr3_aa: CASSLGAGGNTIYF
cdr3_nt: TGCGCCAGCAGCTTGGGAGCAGGTGGAAACACCATATATTTT

clone_size: once
v_call: TRBV11-2
d_call: NA
j_call: TRBJ1-4
cdr3_aa: CASSLESGQGQGKLFF
cdr3_nt: TGTGCCAGCAGCTTAGAATCGGGGCAGGGTCAGGGAAAACTGTTTTTT

clone_size: once
v_call: TRBV5-1
d_call: TRBD1
j_call: TRBJ2-1
cdr3_aa: CASSLSGQGVDEQFF
cdr3_nt: TGCGCCAGCAGCTTGTCGGGACAGGGGGTCGATGAGCAGTTCTTC

clone_size: NA
v_call: TRBV6-1
d_call: NA
j_call: TRBJ2-3
cdr3_aa: CASSEFTFSTDTQYF
cdr3_nt: TGTGCCAGCAGTGAATTTACTTTTAGCACAGATACGCAGTATTTT

clone_size: NA
v_call: TRBV6-1
d_call: TRBD1
j_call: TRBJ1-1
cdr3_aa: CASSRQGAFTEAFF
cdr3_nt: TGTGCCAGCAGCCGACAGGGGGCTTTCACTGAAGCTTTCTTT

clone_size: NA
v_call: TRBV6-6
d_call: NA
j_call: TRBJ2-5
cdr3_aa: CASSSYNSQETQYF
cdr3_nt: TGTGCCAGCAGTTCTTACAATTCACAAGAGACCCAGTACTTC

clone_size: NA
v_call: TRBV7-9
d_call: NA
j_call: TRBJ1-2
cdr3_aa: CASSLDWTLYGDTF
cdr3_nt: TGTGCCAGCAGCTTAGATTGGACGCTCTATGGCGACACCTTC

clone_size: NA
v_call: TRBV2
d_call: NA
j_call: TRBJ2-1
cdr3_aa: CASSGLANEQFF
cdr3_nt: TGTGCCAGCAGTGGGCTAGCAAATGAGCAGTTCTTC

clone_size: NA
v_call: TRBV25-1
d_call: TRBD1
j_call: TRBJ2-7
cdr3_aa: CASSPPTGSYEQYF
cdr3_nt: TGTGCCAGCAGCCCCCCGACAGGGTCCTACGAGCAGTACTTC

clone_size: NA
v_call: TRBV7-9
d_call: TRBD1
j_call: TRBJ1-2
cdr3_aa: CASSLGRQGPYGYTF
cdr3_nt: TGTGCCAGCAGCTTAGGGCGACAGGGACCTTATGGCTACACCTTC

clone_size: NA
v_call: TRBV28
d_call: TRBD2
j_call: TRBJ2-1
cdr3_aa: CASKRDSYNEQFF
cdr3_nt: TGTGCCAGTAAGCGGGACTCCTACAATGAGCAGTTCTTC

clone_size: NA
v_call: TRBV6-1
d_call: TRBD2
j_call: TRBJ2-3
cdr3_aa: CAGGGDTQYF
cdr3_nt: TGTGCCGGGGGGGGAGATACGCAGTATTTT

clone_size: NA
v_call: TRBV28
d_call: TRBD1
j_call: TRBJ1-4
cdr3_aa: CASSSVPGQQPKKLFF
cdr3_nt: TGTGCCAGCAGTTCCGTACCGGGACAGCAGCCGAAAAAACTGTTTTTT

clone_size: NA
v_call: TRBV7-9
d_call: NA
j_call: TRBJ2-7
cdr3_aa: CASSLWYEQYF
cdr3_nt: TGTGCCAGCAGCTTATGGTACGAGCAGTACTTC

clone_size: NA
v_call: TRBV6-5
d_call: NA
j_call: TRBJ2-3
cdr3_aa: CASSYSRGSGTQYF
cdr3_nt: TGTGCCAGCAGTTACTCGAGAGGCAGTGGGACGCAGTATTTT

clone_size: NA
v_call: TRBV6-4
d_call: NA
j_call: TRBJ2-1
cdr3_aa: CASSDSPLSYNEQFF
cdr3_nt: TGTGCCAGCAGTGACTCCCCTCTCTCCTACAATGAGCAGTTCTTC

clone_size: NA
v_call: TRBV29-1
d_call: NA
j_call: TRBJ2-1
cdr3_aa: CSAQLGGSYNEQFF
cdr3_nt: TGCAGCGCCCAGCTAGGGGGCTCCTACAATGAGCAGTTCTTC

clone_size: NA
v_call: TRBV13
d_call: TRBD1
j_call: TRBJ1-2
cdr3_aa: CASRVQGVFYGYTF
cdr3_nt: TGTGCCAGCAGGGTACAGGGGGTGTTCTATGGCTACACCTTC

clone_size: NA
v_call: TRBV9
d_call: NA
j_call: TRBJ1-5
cdr3_aa: CASSEDGNQPQHF
cdr3_nt: TGTGCCAGCAGCGAGGACGGCAATCAGCCCCAGCATTTT

clone_size: NA
v_call: TRBV2
d_call: NA
j_call: TRBJ2-5
cdr3_aa: CASSAPRGDQETQYF
cdr3_nt: TGTGCCAGCAGTGCGCCTAGGGGGGATCAAGAGACCCAGTACTTC

clone_size: NA
v_call: TRBV15
d_call: NA
j_call: TRBJ2-7
cdr3_aa: CATSRDSLGLEQYF
cdr3_nt: TGTGCCACCAGCAGAGATAGTCTTGGTCTAGAGCAGTACTTC

clone_size: few
v_call: TRBV7-7
d_call: TRBD2
j_call: TRBJ2-1
cdr3_aa: CASSLGLLAEQFF
cdr3_nt: TGTGCTAGCAGCTTAGGGTTACTAGCGGAGCAGTTCTTC

clone_size: NA
v_call: TRBV6-6
d_call: NA
j_call: TRBJ1-6
cdr3_aa: CASSFSPGNSPLHF
cdr3_nt: TGTGCCAGCAGTTTCTCCCCGGGGAATTCACCCCTCCACTTT

clone_size: NA
v_call: TRBV28
d_call: NA
j_call: TRBJ1-1
cdr3_aa: CASSLRQRLGTEAFF
cdr3_nt: TGTGCCAGCAGTTTAAGACAGCGGCTAGGGACTGAAGCTTTCTTT

clone_size: NA
v_call: TRBV10-2
d_call: NA
j_call: TRBJ1-5
cdr3_aa: CASSERPDNQPQHF
cdr3_nt: TGCGCCAGCAGTGAGAGGCCAGATAATCAGCCCCAGCATTTT

clone_size: NA
v_call: TRBV7-9
d_call: NA
j_call: TRBJ1-4
cdr3_aa: CASSLGVGHEKLFF
cdr3_nt: TGTGCCAGCAGCTTGGGGGTAGGGCATGAAAAACTGTTTTTT

clone_size: NA
v_call: TRBV7-9
d_call: NA
j_call: TRBJ2-7
cdr3_aa: CASSSSGSSYEQYF
cdr3_nt: TGTGCCAGCAGCTCCTCCGGGAGCTCCTACGAGCAGTACTTC

clone_size: NA
v_call: TRBV7-6
d_call: NA
j_call: TRBJ1-1
cdr3_aa: CASSLDRASEAFF
cdr3_nt: TGTGCCAGCAGCTTAGATCGAGCTTCTGAAGCTTTCTTT

clone_size: medium-sized
v_call: TRBV5-1
d_call: NA
j_call: TRBJ2-1
cdr3_aa: CASSLGHRGSYNEQFF
cdr3_nt: TGCGCCAGCAGCTTGGGACACCGGGGATCCTACAATGAGCAGTTCTTC